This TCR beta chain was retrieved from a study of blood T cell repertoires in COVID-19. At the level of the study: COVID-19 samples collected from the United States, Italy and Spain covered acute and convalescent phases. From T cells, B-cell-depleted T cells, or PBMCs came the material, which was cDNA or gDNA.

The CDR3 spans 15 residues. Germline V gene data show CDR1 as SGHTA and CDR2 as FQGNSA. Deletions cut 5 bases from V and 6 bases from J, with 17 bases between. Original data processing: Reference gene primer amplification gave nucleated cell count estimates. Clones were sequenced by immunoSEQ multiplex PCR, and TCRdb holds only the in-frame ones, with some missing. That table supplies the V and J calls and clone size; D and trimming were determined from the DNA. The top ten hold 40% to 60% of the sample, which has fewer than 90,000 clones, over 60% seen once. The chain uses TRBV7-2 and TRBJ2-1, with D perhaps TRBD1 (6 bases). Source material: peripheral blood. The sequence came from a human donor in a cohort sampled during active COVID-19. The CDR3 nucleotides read TGTGCCAGCAGCCCCCCAGGGGTACGAGGCAATGAGCAGTTCTTC. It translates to CASSPPGVRGNEQFF.